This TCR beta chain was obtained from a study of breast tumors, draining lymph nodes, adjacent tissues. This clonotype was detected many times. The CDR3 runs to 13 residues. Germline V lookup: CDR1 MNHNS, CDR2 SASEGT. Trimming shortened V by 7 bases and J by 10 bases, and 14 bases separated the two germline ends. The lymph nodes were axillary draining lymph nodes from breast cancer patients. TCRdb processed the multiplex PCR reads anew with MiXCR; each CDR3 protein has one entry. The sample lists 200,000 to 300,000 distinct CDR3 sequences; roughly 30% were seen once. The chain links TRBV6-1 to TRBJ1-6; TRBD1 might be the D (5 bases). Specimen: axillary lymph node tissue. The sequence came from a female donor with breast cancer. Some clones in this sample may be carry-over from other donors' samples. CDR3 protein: CASKEEGISPLHF. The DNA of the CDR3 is TGTGCCAGCAAGGAGGAGGGGATATCACCCCTCCACTTT.